This passage covers 31 T cell receptor beta chains from one sample sequenced in a study of OX40 agonist ivuxolimab in advanced cancers. Measured with immunoSEQ multiplex PCR; TCRdb has only the in-frame clones, and not every one. The sample contains nearly 60,000 clones, approximately 75% of which appear only once. This sample comprised CD4+ or CD8+ T cells sorted from blood, obtained in a trial of the OX40 agonist ivuxolimab. These receptor sequences come from an adult with an advanced solid tumor such as melanoma, head and neck, liver or kidney cancer.

This sequence joins TRBV6-1 and TRBJ1-6; possibly TRBD1 for D (6 bases). V was pared by 5 bases and J by 10 bases, with 15 bases between. Germline V gene data show CDR1 as MNHNS and CDR2 as SASEGT. The CDR3 runs 14 residues. The CDR3 here is CASSSGTTTSPLHF. The CDR3 nucleotides read TGTGCCAGCAGTTCCGGGACAACGACCTCACCCCTCCACTTT.

This clone was observed a handful of times. The gene calls are TRBV11-1 and TRBJ1-1; 9 nucleotides align to TRBD1. CDR1 is SGHAT, CDR2 FQDESV, per germline (reference sequence). With V trimmed by 6 bases and J by 6 bases, 5 bases remained unmatched. The CDR3 contains 13 residues. CDR3 DNA sequence: TGTGCCAGCAGTAAAAGACAGGGGGCTGAAGCTTTCTTT. Protein sequence: CASSKRQGAEAFF.

The chain combines TRBV6-1 with TRBJ1-4; tentatively, D is TRBD1 (5 bases). Trimming left V 3 bases short and J 8 bases short, with 16 bases between. This CDR3 spans 15 amino acids. Looked up from germline, CDR1 is MNHNS and CDR2 is SASEGT. CDR3 sequence reads: CASSEPGLTGEKLFF. CDR3 nucleotides: TGTGCCAGCAGTGAGCCGGGACTCACGGGGGAAAAACTGTTTTTT.

The CDR3 region is CASRATGGNTEAFF. The CDR3 DNA reads as TGCGCCAGCAGGGCGACAGGGGGGAACACTGAAGCTTTCTTT. The J gene is TRBJ1-1, the V gene TRBV10-2; 9 nucleotides align to TRBD1. CDR3 length equals 14 residues. From germline, CDR1 is WSHSY and CDR2 SAAADI. V trimming: 6 bases; J trimming: 1 base; junction bases outside the gene matches: 3.

This chain connects TRBV19 to TRBJ2-7; D may match TRBD1 or TRBD2 (6 bases each). The V end lost 3 bases, the J end lost 6 bases, and 15 bases lay between the germline ends. In germline, CDR1 is LNHDA, CDR2 SQIVND (reference sequence). The CDR3 covers 14 residues. The CDR3 protein is CASSIIGGPSEQYF. CDR3 DNA sequence: TGTGCCAGTAGTATCATAGGGGGGCCGAGCGAGCAGTACTTC.

The count of this clone is one. V gene TRBV28 combines with J gene TRBJ1-4, with 7 bases identical to TRBD1. The CDR3 contains 14 residues. J lost 8 bases, V lost 5 bases, and 8 bases had no gene match. Germline-derived CDR1 and CDR2 are MDHEN and SYDVKM. The CDR3 loop is CASSPRQGWEKLFF. Here the CDR3 DNA reads TGTGCCAGCAGTCCCCGACAGGGCTGGGAAAAACTGTTTTTT. Full variable domain (rest looked up from reference TRBV28 and TRBJ1-4): DVKVTQSSRYLVKRTGEKVFLECVQDMDHENMFWYRQDPGLGLRLIYFSYDVKMKEKGDIPEGYSVSREKKERFSLILESASTNQTSMYLCASSPRQGWEKLFFGSGTQLSVL.

This clone was seen only once. The chain recombines TRBV6-1 with TRBJ2-7, with D possibly called TRBD1 or TRBD2 (5 bases each). V lost 2 bases and J lost 5, with 13 bases in between. CDR1 and CDR2 from the germline V gene are MNHNS and SASEGT. The CDR3 is made up of 14 amino acids. CDR3 nucleotides: TGTGCCAGCAGTGAAACGATAGGGGACCACGAGCAGTACTTC. Encoded protein: CASSETIGDHEQYF.

The chain recombines TRBV11-2 with TRBJ1-2; weak D call: TRBD1 (5 bases). Germline V gives CDR1 SGHAT, CDR2 FQNNGV. The CDR3 loop spans 12 amino acids. Trimming cost V 5 bases and J 4 bases, with 8 bases left between them. Here the CDR3 reads CASSAGGYGYTF. In nucleotides, the CDR3 is TGTGCCAGCAGCGCCGGGGGCTATGGCTACACCTTC.

The chain is built from TRBV6-1 and TRBJ2-1, with no clear D. V lost 2 bases and J 10 bases, leaving 12 bases between the germline ends. The CDR3 runs to 13 residues. Germline V gene data show CDR1 as MNHNS and CDR2 as SASEGT. The CDR3 DNA reads TGTGCCAGCAGTGAATATTCCGATAACGAGCAGTTCTTC. Its protein is CASSEYSDNEQFF.

This clone has a handful of counts. V is TRBV7-9 and J is TRBJ1-1, with 7 bases lining up with TRBD1. The CDR3 is 14 residues long. CDR1 and CDR2 (germline): SEHNR, FQNEAQ (reference sequence). J was trimmed by 0 bases and V by 6 bases; bases with no gene match: 4. The CDR3: CASRWGQMNTEAFF. The DNA of the CDR3 is TGTGCCAGCAGGTGGGGACAGATGAACACTGAAGCTTTCTTT.

The J gene is TRBJ2-5, the V gene TRBV9; D is unclear. The CDR3 spans 13 residues. The V gene's germline CDR1 is SGDLS and CDR2 YYNGEE. Trimming removed 2 bases from V and 0 bases from J, with 5 bases in between. Here the CDR3 DNA reads TGTGCCAGCAGCGTCCGGTACCAAGAGACCCAGTACTTC. Its translation: CASSVRYQETQYF.

The gene calls are TRBV7-8 and TRBJ2-2; 8 bases agree with TRBD1. V was pared by 4 bases and J by 4 bases, with 5 bases of the junction left unmatched. Looked up from germline, CDR1 is SGHVS and CDR2 is FQNEAQ. This CDR3 comprises 15 residues. The CDR3 protein is CASSSTGEITGELFF. For the CDR3, the DNA is TGTGCCAGCAGCTCGACAGGGGAAATCACCGGGGAGCTGTTTTTT.

The sample holds one count of this clone. The rearrangement uses TRBV5-4 and TRBJ2-5; weak D call: TRBD1 (7 bases). CDR1 is SGHNT, CDR2 YYREEE, per germline (reference sequence). V lost 4 bases and J lost 0, with 22 bases in between. This CDR3 comprises 18 residues. CDR3 DNA sequence: TGTGCCAGCAGCCTGGTACAGGGGACTCTAATTGACCAAGAGACCCAGTACTTC. It is translated as CASSLVQGTLIDQETQYF.

The chain carries TRBV7-9 and TRBJ1-3, with D possibly being TRBD1 (6 bases). V was pared by 0 bases and J by 2 bases, with 8 bases between. This CDR3 is 15 amino acids long. Germline CDR1 is SEHNR and CDR2 is FQNEAQ (reference sequence). The chain's CDR3 is CASSLAHRAGNTIYF. As DNA, the CDR3 is TGTGCCAGCAGCTTAGCCCACAGGGCTGGAAACACCATATATTTT.

V gene TRBV5-6 combines with J gene TRBJ1-5, with D maybe TRBD1 (5 bases). Germline CDR1 and CDR2: SGHDT and YYEEEE. V dropped 1 base and J dropped 5 bases, with 13 bases sitting between them. CDR3 size: 15 residues. As DNA, the CDR3 is TGTGCCAGCAGCTTGAAGTTAAGGGGCCATCAGCCCCAGCATTTT. Translating it yields CASSLKLRGHQPQHF.

This rearrangement joins TRBV5-1 to TRBJ1-6, with D perhaps matching TRBD1 (5 bases). This CDR3 contains 16 residues. Trimming left V 0 bases short and J 7 bases short, with 14 bases between. CDR1 SGHRS and CDR2 YFSETQ come from the germline V gene. CDR3 amino acids: CASSLEVGALNSPLHF. CDR3 bases: TGCGCCAGCAGCTTGGAGGTAGGGGCCTTAAATTCACCCCTCCACTTT.

The chain uses TRBV6-5 and TRBJ2-7; 10 bases map to TRBD2. The germline CDR1 and CDR2 sequences are MNHEY and SVGAGI. The CDR3 extends over 15 amino acids. V gave up 6 bases and J gave up 7 bases; unmatched junction bases: 12. CDR3 residues: CASRGQRGGSSEQYF. CDR3 sequence (DNA): TGTGCCAGCAGGGGGCAGCGGGGGGGCTCAAGTGAGCAGTACTTC.

The chain employs TRBV7-3 and TRBJ2-1; 10 positions match TRBD2. The CDR3 consists of 18 residues. Trimming took 1 base from V and 1 from J; bases not matched to a gene: 7. Germline V gene sequence: CDR1 SGHTA, CDR2 FQGTGA. This CDR3 reads CASSLKHQRGGSYNEQFF. CDR3 bases: TGTGCCAGCAGCTTAAAACACCAGCGGGGGGGATCCTACAATGAGCAGTTCTTC.

V usage is TRBV9 and J usage is TRBJ2-7, with 9 bases fitting TRBD2. V lost 2 bases and J lost 2; bases outside the gene matches: 2. The CDR3 consists of 14 residues. In germline, CDR1 is SGDLS, CDR2 YYNGEE. The CDR3 protein is CASSVRGGPYEQYF. In nucleotides, the CDR3 is TGTGCCAGCAGCGTGCGGGGGGGACCCTACGAGCAGTACTTC.

This rearrangement joins TRBV9 to TRBJ2-1; D is undetermined. Trimming took off 3 bases at V and 7 bases at J, with 17 bases between the two ends. Germline CDR1 reads SGDLS; CDR2 reads YYNGEE. This CDR3 has 15 amino acids. The chain's CDR3 is CASSARSRNRNEQFF. In DNA form, the CDR3 reads TGTGCCAGCAGCGCCCGATCTAGAAATAGGAATGAGCAGTTCTTC.

The rearrangement uses TRBV7-6 and TRBJ2-1; D unclear. The CDR3 covers 12 residues. Germline V gene lookup returns CDR1 SGHVS and CDR2 FNYEAQ. Deletions cut 4 bases from V and 5 bases from J, with 6 bases between. The CDR3 sequence: CASSWRNNEQFF. CDR3 nucleotides: TGTGCCAGCAGCTGGCGAAACAATGAGCAGTTCTTC.

This chain connects TRBV11-1 to TRBJ1-1; D ambiguous. V shed 1 base and J shed 1 base, with 13 bases lying between them. Germline V gene data show CDR1 as SGHAT and CDR2 as FQDESV (reference sequence). CDR3 length: 16 residues. Written as DNA, the CDR3 is TGTGCCAGCAGCTTAGAGTGGGGATCGGGGAACACTGAAGCTTTCTTT. Its protein product is CASSLEWGSGNTEAFF.

The chain combines TRBV7-2 with TRBJ2-2; D is possibly TRBD1 or TRBD2 (5 bases each). Germline values: CDR1 SGHTA, CDR2 FQGNSA. The V end was cut by 3 bases, the J end by 7 bases, with 9 bases between. The CDR3 sequence is 13 residues long. The CDR3 here is CASSFRDGGELFF. The CDR3 DNA reads TGTGCCAGCAGCTTTCGGGACGGCGGGGAGCTGTTTTTT.

This chain joins TRBV11-2 and TRBJ1-4; 7 bases are shared with TRBD1. Germline V gives CDR1 SGHAT, CDR2 FQNNGV. This CDR3 contains 15 residues. Trimming removed 5 bases from V and 10 bases from J; junction bases left unmatched: 13. CDR3 loop: CASSPDRQGTGKLFF. The CDR3 DNA reads as TGTGCCAGCAGCCCCGATCGACAGGGTACGGGAAAACTGTTTTTT.

This rearrangement joins TRBV7-9 to TRBJ2-7, with TRBD1 identical over 8 bases. Losses at the gene ends were 7 bases for V and 5 bases for J; bases not matched to a gene: 13. CDR1 SEHNR and CDR2 FQNEAQ come from the germline V gene (reference sequence). This CDR3 spans 15 amino acids. The CDR3 protein is CASTPGTGSFHEQYF. Here the CDR3 DNA reads TGTGCCAGCACCCCAGGGACAGGCTCTTTCCACGAGCAGTACTTC.

The chain uses TRBV6-5 and TRBJ2-7; D uncertain. The germline gives CDR1 MNHEY, CDR2 SVGAGI. The CDR3 loop spans 15 amino acids. V lost 2 bases and J 1 base, leaving 12 bases between the germline ends. The CDR3: CASSYATPESYEQYF. CDR3 DNA: TGTGCCAGCAGTTACGCGACTCCAGAATCCTACGAGCAGTACTTC.

This clone was picked up a small number of times. CDR3 residues: CASSKGTGHTGELFF. CDR3 in DNA: TGCGCCAGCAGCAAAGGGACAGGGCACACCGGGGAGCTGTTTTTT. The gene calls are TRBV5-1 and TRBJ2-2; 9 bases are shared with TRBD1. The CDR3 runs to 15 residues. The J segment lost 3 bases and the V segment lost 4 bases, leaving 4 bases of the junction unmatched. Germline CDR1 is SGHRS and CDR2 is YFSETQ.

The chain joins TRBV6-1 to TRBJ2-5, with D perhaps TRBD2 (6 bases). Germline lookup yields CDR1 MNHNS and CDR2 SASEGT. The CDR3 covers 15 residues. Trimming cost V 6 bases and J 0 bases, with 14 bases left between them. The CDR3: CASSLGRGYQETQYF. The CDR3, as DNA: TGTGCCAGCAGCCTTGGTCGGGGGTACCAAGAGACCCAGTACTTC.

The genes are TRBV5-1 and TRBJ1-1; 8 bases are a match to TRBD1. V trimming: 4 bases; J trimming: 3 bases; junction bases outside the gene matches: 2. CDR3 length equals 13 residues. The germline CDR1 and CDR2 sequences are SGHRS and YFSETQ. The CDR3 bases are TGCGCCAGCAGCCTGGACAGGGACACTGAAGCTTTCTTT. It specifies CASSLDRDTEAFF.

This rearrangement joins TRBV19 to TRBJ2-5; TRBD2 might be the D (5 bases). This CDR3 is built from 14 residues. Between the trimmed V and J ends, which lost 6 bases and 4 bases, there was a span of 15 bases. CDR1 is LNHDA, CDR2 SQIVND, per germline (reference sequence). The CDR3 DNA reads TGTGCCAGTAGGGGGTGGTCGGGGTCAGAGACCCAGTACTTC. Translating gives CASRGWSGSETQYF.

This clone was picked up a small number of times. Here the CDR3 reads CASSDGDNPYNEQFF. The CDR3 DNA sequence: TGTGCCAGCAGTGACGGGGACAACCCCTACAATGAGCAGTTCTTC. The gene calls are TRBV2 and TRBJ2-1, with D possibly TRBD1 on 6 matching bases. Germline CDR1 SNHLY, CDR2 FYNNEI. The ends were cut back, 3 bases at V and 2 bases at J, with 11 bases in the middle. This CDR3 region has 15 residues.